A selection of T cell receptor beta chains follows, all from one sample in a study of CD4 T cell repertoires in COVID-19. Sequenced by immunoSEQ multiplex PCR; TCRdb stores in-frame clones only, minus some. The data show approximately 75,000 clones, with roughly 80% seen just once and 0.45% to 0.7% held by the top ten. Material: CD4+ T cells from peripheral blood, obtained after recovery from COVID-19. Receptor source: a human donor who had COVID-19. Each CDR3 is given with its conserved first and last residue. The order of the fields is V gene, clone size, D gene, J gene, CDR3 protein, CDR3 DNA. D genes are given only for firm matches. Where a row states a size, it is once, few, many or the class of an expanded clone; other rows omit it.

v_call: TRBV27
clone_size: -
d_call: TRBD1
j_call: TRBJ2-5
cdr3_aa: CASMGQGASQETQYF
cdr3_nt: TGTGCCAGCATGGGCCAGGGGGCGTCCCAAGAGACCCAGTACTTC

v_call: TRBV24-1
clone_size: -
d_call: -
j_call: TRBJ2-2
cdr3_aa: CATSDPSITNTGELFF
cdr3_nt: TGTGCCACCAGTGATCCCAGTATTACGAACACCGGGGAGCTGTTTTTT

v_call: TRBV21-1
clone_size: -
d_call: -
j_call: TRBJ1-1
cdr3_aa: CASSSNSGLLGAFGNTEAFF
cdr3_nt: TGTGCCAGCAGCTCTAACTCGGGACTCCTCGGGGCTTTTGGGAACACTGAAGCTTTCTTT

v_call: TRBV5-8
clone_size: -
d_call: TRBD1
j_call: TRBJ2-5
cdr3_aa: CASSAGTGEWETQYF
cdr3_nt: TGTGCCAGCAGCGCCGGGACAGGGGAATGGGAGACCCAGTACTTC

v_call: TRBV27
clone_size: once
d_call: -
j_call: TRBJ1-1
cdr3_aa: CASSLSVQGVVSGTEAFF
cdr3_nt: TGTGCCAGCAGTTTATCGGTGCAGGGAGTTGTTAGTGGCACTGAAGCTTTCTTT

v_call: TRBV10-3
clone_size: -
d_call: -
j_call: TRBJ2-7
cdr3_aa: CAISDLTGPQREQYF
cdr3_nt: TGTGCCATCAGTGACCTAACGGGTCCCCAGCGCGAGCAGTACTTC

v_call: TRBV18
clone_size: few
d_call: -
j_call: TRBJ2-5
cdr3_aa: CASSPPLGQQETQYF
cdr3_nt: TGTGCCAGCTCACCCCCGTTGGGGCAGCAAGAGACCCAGTACTTC

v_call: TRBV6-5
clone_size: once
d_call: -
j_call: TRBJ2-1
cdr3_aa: CASVPSGYNEQFF
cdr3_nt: TGTGCCAGCGTCCCATCCGGATACAATGAGCAGTTCTTC

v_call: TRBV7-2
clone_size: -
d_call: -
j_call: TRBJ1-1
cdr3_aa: CASSLTTGSDTEAFF
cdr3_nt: TGTGCCAGCAGCTTAACCACAGGGTCTGATACTGAAGCTTTCTTT

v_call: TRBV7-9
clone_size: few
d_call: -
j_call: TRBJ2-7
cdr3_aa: CASSGAGTRLWEQYF
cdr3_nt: TGTGCCAGCAGCGGCGCCGGGACAAGACTGTGGGAGCAGTACTTC

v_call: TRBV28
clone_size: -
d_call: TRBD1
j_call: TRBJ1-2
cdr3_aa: CASSRATGPTYGYTF
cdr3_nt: TGTGCCAGCAGCCGAGCGACAGGGCCCACCTATGGCTACACCTTC

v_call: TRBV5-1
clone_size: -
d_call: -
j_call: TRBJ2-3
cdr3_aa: CASSQEGGSTDTQYF
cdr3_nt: TGCGCCAGCAGTCAGGAGGGAGGCAGCACAGATACGCAGTATTTT

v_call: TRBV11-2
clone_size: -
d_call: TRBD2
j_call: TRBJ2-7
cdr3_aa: CASSLDQVLALEQYF
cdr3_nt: TGTGCCAGCAGCTTAGATCAGGTACTAGCGCTCGAGCAGTACTTC

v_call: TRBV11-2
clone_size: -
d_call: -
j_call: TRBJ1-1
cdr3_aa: CASSLRVERTEAFF
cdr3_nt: TGTGCCAGCAGCTTACGCGTCGAGCGCACTGAAGCTTTCTTT

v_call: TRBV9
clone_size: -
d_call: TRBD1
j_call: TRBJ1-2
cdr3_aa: CASSVNRGWNYGYTF
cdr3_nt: TGTGCCAGCAGCGTGAACAGGGGTTGGAACTATGGCTACACCTTC

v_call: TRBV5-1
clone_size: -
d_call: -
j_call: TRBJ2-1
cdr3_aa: CASSIDRPSYNEQFF
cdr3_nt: TGCGCCAGCAGCATAGACAGGCCATCTTACAATGAGCAGTTCTTC

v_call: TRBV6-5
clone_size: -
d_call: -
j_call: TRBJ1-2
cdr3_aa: CASLDSLNYGYTF
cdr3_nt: TGTGCCAGCTTGGACAGCCTAAACTATGGCTACACCTTC

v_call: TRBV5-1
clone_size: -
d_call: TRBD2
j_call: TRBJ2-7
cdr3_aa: CASSSLAGESYEQYF
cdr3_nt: TGCGCCAGCAGCAGCCTAGCGGGAGAGTCCTACGAGCAGTACTTC

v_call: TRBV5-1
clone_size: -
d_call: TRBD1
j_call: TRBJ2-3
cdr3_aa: CASRQGITDTQYF
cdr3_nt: TGCGCCAGCAGACAGGGGATCACAGATACGCAGTATTTT

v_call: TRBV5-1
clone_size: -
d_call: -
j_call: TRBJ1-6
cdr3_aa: CASSFPIGEGGNSPLHF
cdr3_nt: TGCGCCAGCAGCTTCCCGATAGGAGAAGGGGGGAATTCACCCCTCCACTTT

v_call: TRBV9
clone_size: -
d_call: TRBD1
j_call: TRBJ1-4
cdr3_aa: CASSEGDRVKKLFF
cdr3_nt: TGTGCCAGCAGCGAAGGGGACAGGGTGAAAAAACTGTTTTTT

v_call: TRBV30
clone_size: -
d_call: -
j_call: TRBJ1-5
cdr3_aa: CAWNTGRQPQHF
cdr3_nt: TGTGCCTGGAACACGGGAAGGCAGCCCCAGCATTTT

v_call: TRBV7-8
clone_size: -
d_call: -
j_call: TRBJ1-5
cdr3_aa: CASSLSRRANQAQHF
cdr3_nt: TGTGCCAGCAGCCTCAGTCGCAGGGCGAATCAGGCCCAGCATTTT

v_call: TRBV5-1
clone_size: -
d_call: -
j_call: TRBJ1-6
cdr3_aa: CASSLEATDSPLHF
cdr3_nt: TGCGCCAGCAGCTTGGAGGCGACAGATTCACCCCTCCACTTT

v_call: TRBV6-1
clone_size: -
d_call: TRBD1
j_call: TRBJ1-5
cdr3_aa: CASSGTGTAGNQPQHF
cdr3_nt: TGTGCCAGCAGTGGAACCGGGACAGCAGGTAATCAGCCCCAGCATTTT

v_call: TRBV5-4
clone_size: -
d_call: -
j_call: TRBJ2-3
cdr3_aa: CASSRDYTQYF
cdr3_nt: TGTGCCAGCAGCCGAGATTATACGCAGTATTTT

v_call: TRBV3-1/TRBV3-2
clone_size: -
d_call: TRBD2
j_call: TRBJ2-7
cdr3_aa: CASSQERREAPYEQYF
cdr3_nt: TGTGCCAGCAGCCAAGAAAGGCGGGAGGCTCCCTACGAGCAGTACTTC

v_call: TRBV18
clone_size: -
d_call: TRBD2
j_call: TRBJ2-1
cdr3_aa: CASSPRTSGSPSSYNEQFF
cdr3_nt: TGTGCCAGCTCACCAAGGACTAGCGGGAGTCCTAGCTCCTACAATGAGCAGTTCTTC